This T cell receptor beta chain was sequenced in a study of cytomegalovirus exposure and HLA in healthy donors. The germline V gene has CDR1 MGHRA and CDR2 YSYEKL. Losses at the gene ends were 4 bases for V and 5 bases for J; bases not matched to a gene: 9. This CDR3 has 15 amino acids. Researchers ran the PCR with 60 Vbeta and 13 Jbeta primers. Profiling relied on immunoSEQ multiplex PCR, and the TCRdb table lists in-frame clones only, not all of them. The repertoire table contains about 65,000 clones. To note about this clone: The antigen is not known.

Study-wide points: Cytomegalovirus status was reportedly diagnosed by the classifier with high specificity and sensitivity. The investigators catalogued under 200 TCR beta chains as cytomegalovirus-associated. A later analysis associated 16,951 TCR beta sequences with HLA alleles at a 0.05 false discovery rate.

This chain joins TRBV4-1 and TRBJ2-7, with 9 bases fitting TRBD2. Sequenced sample: PBMCs. This clonotype originated in a boy aged 5 to 17 in good health and CMV-seronegative. The CDR3: CASSRAELAGHEQYF. The CDR3 coding sequence is TGCGCCAGCAGCCGAGCCGAGCTAGCGGGGCACGAGCAGTACTTC.